This TCR beta chain was observed in a study of blood T cell repertoires in COVID-19. For the study at large: Sites across the United States, Italy and Spain contributed samples from acute and convalescent COVID-19. PBMCs, B-cell-depleted T cells, or T cells were the source of the cDNA or gDNA that made up the material.

Source study methods: Counts of nucleated cells, estimated from reference gene primer amplification, were obtained. The table came from immunoSEQ multiplex PCR; TCRdb's copy has only in-frame clones and leaves some out. V and J calls and clone size are given by that table; D and trimming were obtained from the DNA. The data hold roughly 70,000 clones, with 80% observed a single time. Material: peripheral blood. The receptor's source is a man in his 70s who had recovered from COVID-19.

The CDR3 loop is CASSPRDRGNWNQPQHF. The CDR3 nucleotides are TGTGCCAGCAGCCCCCGGGACAGGGGGAATTGGAATCAGCCCCAGCATTTT. The V call is TRBV7-8, the J call TRBJ1-5; 11 bases are shared with TRBD1. CDR3 length equals 17 residues. Germline values: CDR1 SGHVS, CDR2 FQNEAQ. Trimming removed 5 bases from V and 4 bases from J; junction bases left unmatched: 10.